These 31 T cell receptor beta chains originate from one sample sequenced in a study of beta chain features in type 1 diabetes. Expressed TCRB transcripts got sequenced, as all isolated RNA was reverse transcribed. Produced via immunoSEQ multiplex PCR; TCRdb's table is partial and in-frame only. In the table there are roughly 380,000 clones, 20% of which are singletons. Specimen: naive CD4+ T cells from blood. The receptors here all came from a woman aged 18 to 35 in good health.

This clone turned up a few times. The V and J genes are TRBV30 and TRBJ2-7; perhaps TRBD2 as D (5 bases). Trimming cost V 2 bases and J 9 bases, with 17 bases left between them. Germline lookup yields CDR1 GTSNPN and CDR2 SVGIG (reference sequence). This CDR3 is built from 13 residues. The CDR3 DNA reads TGTGCCTGGAGTTCAGGCATCCACAGCGGGCAGTACTTC. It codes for CAWSSGIHSGQYF.

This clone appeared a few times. The DNA of the CDR3 is TGTGCCAGCAGTGAAACAGGAGATAAAAAACTGTTTTTT. It yields the protein CASSETGDKKLFF. The V gene is TRBV25-1, the J gene TRBJ1-4; perhaps TRBD1 as D (5 bases). Germline values: CDR1 MGHDK, CDR2 SYGVNS. Trimming cost V 2 bases and J 9 bases, with 10 bases left between them. This CDR3 comprises 13 residues.

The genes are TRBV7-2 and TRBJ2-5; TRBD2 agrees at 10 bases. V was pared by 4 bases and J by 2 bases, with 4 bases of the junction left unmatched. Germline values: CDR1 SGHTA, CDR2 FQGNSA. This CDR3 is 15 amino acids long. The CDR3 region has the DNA TGTGCCAGCAGCTATCTAGCGGGGGCTCAAGAGACCCAGTACTTC. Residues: CASSYLAGAQETQYF.

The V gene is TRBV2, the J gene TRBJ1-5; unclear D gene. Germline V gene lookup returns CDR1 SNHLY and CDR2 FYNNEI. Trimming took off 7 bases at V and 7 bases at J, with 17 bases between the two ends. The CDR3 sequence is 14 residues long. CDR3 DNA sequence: TGTGCCAGCAACTTGGGCTCAGGAGGACAGCCCCAGCATTTT. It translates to CASNLGSGGQPQHF.

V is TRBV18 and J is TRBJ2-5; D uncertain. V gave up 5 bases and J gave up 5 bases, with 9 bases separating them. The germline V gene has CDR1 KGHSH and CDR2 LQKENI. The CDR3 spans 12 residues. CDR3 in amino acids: CASSMTRETQYF. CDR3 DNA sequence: TGTGCCAGCTCAATGACGAGGGAGACCCAGTACTTC. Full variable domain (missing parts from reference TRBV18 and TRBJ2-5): NAGVMQNPRHLVRRRGQEARLRCSPMKGHSHVYWYRQLPEEGLKFMVYLQKENIIDESGMPKERFSAEFPKEGPSILRIQQVVRGDSAAYFCASSMTRETQYFGPGTRLLVL.

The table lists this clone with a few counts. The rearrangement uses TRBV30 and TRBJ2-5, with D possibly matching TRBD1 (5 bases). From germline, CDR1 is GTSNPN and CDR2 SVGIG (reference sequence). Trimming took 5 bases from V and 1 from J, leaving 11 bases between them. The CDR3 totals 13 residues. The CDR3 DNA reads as TGTGCCTGGTCCAGGGCCACCCAAGAGACCCAGTACTTC. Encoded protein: CAWSRATQETQYF.

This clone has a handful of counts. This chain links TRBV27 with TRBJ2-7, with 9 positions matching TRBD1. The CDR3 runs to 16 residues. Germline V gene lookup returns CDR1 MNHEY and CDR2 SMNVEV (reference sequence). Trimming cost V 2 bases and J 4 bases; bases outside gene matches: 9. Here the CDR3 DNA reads TGTGCCAGCAGTTTAGGGACAGGGAATCGGCGTTACGAGCAGTACTTC. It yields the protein CASSLGTGNRRYEQYF.

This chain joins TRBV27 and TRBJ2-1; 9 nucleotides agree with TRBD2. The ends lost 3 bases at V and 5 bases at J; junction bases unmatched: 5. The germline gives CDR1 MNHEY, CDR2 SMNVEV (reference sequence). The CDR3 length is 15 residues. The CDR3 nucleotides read TGTGCCAGCAGTTTGCAGGGACTAGCCAACAATGAGCAGTTCTTC. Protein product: CASSLQGLANNEQFF.

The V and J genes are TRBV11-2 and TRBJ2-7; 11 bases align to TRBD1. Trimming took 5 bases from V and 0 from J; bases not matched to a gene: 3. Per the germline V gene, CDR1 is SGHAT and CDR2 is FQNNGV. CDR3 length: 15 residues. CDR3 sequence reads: CASSDGTGGSYEQYF. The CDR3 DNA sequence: TGTGCCAGCAGCGACGGGACAGGGGGCTCCTACGAGCAGTACTTC.

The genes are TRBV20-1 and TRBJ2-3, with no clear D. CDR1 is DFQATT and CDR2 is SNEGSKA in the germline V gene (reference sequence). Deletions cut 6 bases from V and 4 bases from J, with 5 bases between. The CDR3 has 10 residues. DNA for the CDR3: TGCAGTGCCAGGTCAGATACGCAGTATTTT. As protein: CSARSDTQYF.

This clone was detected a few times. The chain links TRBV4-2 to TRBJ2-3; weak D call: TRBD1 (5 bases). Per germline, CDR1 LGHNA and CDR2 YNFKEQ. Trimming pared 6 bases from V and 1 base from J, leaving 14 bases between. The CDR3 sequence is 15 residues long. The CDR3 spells CASRQDTGGTDTQYF. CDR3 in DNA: TGTGCCAGCAGACAGGACACTGGGGGCACAGATACGCAGTATTTT.

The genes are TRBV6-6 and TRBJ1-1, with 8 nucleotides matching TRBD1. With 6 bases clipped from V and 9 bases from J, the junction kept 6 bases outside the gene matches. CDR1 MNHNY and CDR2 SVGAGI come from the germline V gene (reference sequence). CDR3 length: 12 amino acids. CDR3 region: CASRSRTGKAFF. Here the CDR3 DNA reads TGTGCCAGCAGAAGCCGGACAGGGAAAGCTTTCTTT.

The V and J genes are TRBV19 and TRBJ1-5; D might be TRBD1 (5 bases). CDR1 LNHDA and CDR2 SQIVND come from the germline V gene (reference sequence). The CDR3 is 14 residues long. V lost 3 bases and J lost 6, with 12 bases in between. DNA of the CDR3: TGTGCCAGTAGTATGGCAGGGTATGGTCAGCCCCAGCATTTT. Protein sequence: CASSMAGYGQPQHF.

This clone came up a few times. CDR3 sequence (DNA): TGTGCCATCGGTACTAAGTGGGGGCCGAACTATGGCTACACCTTC. It is translated as CAIGTKWGPNYGYTF. The chain is built from TRBV5-8 and TRBJ1-2, with TRBD1 as a possible D gene (6 bases). Germline V CDR1 and CDR2: SGHTS, YDEGEE. The CDR3 covers 15 residues. Trimming stripped 9 bases from V and 2 bases from J, with 20 bases between.

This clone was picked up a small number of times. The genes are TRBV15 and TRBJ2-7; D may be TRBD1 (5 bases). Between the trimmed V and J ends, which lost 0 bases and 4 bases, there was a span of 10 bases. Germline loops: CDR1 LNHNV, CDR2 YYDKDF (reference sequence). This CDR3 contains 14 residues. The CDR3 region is CATSRDSGRYEQYF. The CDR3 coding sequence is TGTGCCACCAGCAGAGATTCAGGGCGGTACGAGCAGTACTTC. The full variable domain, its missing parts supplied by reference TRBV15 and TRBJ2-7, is DAMVIQNPRYQVTQFGKPVTLSCSQTLNHNVMYWYQQKSSQAPKLLFHYYDKDFNNEADTPDNFQSRRPNTSFCFLDIRSPGLGDTAMYLCATSRDSGRYEQYFGPGTRLTVT.

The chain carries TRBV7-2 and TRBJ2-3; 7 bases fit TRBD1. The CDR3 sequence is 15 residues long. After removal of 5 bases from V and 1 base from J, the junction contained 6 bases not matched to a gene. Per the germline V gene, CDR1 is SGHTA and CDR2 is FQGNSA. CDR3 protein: CASSRETGRTDTQYF. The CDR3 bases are TGTGCCAGCAGCAGGGAGACAGGGCGCACAGATACGCAGTATTTT.

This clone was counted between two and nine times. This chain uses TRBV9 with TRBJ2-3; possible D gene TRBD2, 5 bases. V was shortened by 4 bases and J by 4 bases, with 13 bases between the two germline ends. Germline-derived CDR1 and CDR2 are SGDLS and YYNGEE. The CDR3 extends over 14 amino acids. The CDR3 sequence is CASSSTDSSDTQYF. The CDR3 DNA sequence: TGTGCCAGCAGCTCTACGGACTCCTCAGATACGCAGTATTTT.

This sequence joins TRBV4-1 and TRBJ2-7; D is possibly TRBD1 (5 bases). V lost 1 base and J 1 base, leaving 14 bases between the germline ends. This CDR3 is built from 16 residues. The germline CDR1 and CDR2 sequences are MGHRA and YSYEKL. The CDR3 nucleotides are TGCGCCAGCAGCCAAGCGTCAGTGCAGGGATCCTACGAGCAGTACTTC. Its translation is CASSQASVQGSYEQYF.

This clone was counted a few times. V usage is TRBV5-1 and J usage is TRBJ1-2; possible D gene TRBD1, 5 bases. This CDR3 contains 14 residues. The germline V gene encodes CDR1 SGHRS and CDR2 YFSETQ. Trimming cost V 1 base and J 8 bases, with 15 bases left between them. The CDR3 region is CASSLSSSREGYTF. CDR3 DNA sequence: TGCGCCAGCAGCTTGTCAAGTTCCAGGGAAGGCTACACCTTC.

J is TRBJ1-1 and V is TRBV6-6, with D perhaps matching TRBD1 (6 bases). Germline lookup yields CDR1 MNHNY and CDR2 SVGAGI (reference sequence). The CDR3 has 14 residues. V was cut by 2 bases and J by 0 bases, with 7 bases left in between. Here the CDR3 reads CASSYDRMNTEAFF. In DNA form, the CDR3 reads TGTGCCAGCAGTTACGACAGGATGAACACTGAAGCTTTCTTT.

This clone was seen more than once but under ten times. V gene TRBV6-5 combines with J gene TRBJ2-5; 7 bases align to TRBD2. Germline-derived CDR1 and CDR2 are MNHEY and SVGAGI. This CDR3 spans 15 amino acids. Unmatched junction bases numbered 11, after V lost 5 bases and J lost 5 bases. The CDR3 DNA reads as TGTGCCAGCAGTCGGGGAGGGACCCTTTGGGAGACCCAGTACTTC. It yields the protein CASSRGGTLWETQYF.

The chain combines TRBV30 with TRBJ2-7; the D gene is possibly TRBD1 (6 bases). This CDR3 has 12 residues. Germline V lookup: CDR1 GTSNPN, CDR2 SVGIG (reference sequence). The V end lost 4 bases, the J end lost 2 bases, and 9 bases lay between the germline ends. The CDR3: CAWIRGPYEQYF. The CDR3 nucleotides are TGTGCCTGGATCAGGGGACCCTACGAGCAGTACTTC.

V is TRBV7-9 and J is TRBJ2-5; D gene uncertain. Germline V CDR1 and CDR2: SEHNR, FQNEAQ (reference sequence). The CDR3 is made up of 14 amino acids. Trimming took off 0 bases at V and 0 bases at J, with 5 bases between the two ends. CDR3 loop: CASSLARNQETQYF. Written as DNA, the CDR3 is TGTGCCAGCAGCTTAGCCAGAAACCAAGAGACCCAGTACTTC. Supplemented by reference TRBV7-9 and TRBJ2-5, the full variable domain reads DTGVSQNPRHKITKRGQNVTFRCDPISEHNRLYWYRQTLGQGPEFLTYFQNEAQLEKSRLLSDRFSAERPKGSFSTLEIQRTEQGDSAMYLCASSLARNQETQYFGPGTRLLVL.

In nucleotides, the CDR3 is TGCGCCAGCAGTCAGGGGGACAGCCCGAGGGGCTATGGCTACACCTTC. This sequence encodes CASSQGDSPRGYGYTF. The rearrangement joins TRBV23-1 to TRBJ1-2; TRBD1 matches 7 bases. TRBV23-1 is an ORF for which the function is uncertain. The CDR3 is 16 amino acids. V dropped 3 bases and J dropped 4; count of bases not matched to a gene: 11.

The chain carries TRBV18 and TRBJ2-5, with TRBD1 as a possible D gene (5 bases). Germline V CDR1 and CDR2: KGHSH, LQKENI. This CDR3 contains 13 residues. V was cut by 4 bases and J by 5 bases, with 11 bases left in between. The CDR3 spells CASSQGLQETQYF. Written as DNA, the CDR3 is TGTGCCAGCTCACAGGGGTTGCAGGAGACCCAGTACTTC.

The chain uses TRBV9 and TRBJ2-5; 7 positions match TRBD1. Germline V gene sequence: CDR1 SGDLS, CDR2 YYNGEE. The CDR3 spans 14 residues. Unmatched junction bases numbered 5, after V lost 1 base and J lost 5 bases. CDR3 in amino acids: CASSVQTGSETQYF. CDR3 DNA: TGTGCCAGCAGCGTACAGACAGGGTCGGAGACCCAGTACTTC.

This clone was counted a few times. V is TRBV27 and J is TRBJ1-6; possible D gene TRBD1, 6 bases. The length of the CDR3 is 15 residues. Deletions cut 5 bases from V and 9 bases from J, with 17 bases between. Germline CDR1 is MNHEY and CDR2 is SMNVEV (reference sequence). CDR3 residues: CASSRLGTTSSPLHF. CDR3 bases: TGTGCCAGCAGTCGATTGGGGACAACTAGTTCACCCCTCCACTTT.

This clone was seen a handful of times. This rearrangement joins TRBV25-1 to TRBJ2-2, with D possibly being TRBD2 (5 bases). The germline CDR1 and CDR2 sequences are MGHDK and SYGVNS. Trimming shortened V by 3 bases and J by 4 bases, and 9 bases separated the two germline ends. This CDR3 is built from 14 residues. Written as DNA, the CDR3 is TGTGCCAGCAGTGATTCGGGGAGCACCGGGGAGCTGTTTTTT. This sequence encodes CASSDSGSTGELFF.

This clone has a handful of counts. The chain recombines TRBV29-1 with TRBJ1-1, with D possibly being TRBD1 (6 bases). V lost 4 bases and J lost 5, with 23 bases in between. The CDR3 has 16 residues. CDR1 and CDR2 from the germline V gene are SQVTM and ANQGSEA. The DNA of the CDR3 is TGCAGCGTTGCTCGCGGCCGGGCCATTCAGGGGACTGAAGCTTTCTTT. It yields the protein CSVARGRAIQGTEAFF.

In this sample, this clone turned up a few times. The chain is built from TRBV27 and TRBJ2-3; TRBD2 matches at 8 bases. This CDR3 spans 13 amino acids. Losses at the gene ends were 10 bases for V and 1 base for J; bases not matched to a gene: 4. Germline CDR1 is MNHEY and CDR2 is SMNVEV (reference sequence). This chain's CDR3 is CATKTSGTDTQYF. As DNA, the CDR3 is TGTGCCACCAAGACTAGCGGCACAGATACGCAGTATTTT.

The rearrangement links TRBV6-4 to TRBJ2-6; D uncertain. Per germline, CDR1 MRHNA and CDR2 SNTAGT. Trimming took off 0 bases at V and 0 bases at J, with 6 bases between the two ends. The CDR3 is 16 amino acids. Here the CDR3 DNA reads TGTGCCAGCAGTGACTCGTTCGGCTCTGGGGCCAACGTCCTGACTTTC. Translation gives CASSDSFGSGANVLTF.